The sequence of this T cell receptor (beta chain) was determined in a study of cytomegalovirus exposure and HLA in healthy donors. Overall study results and limits: TCR beta chain V- and J-gene trimming was linked, in a later analysis, to a missense variant in DCLRE1C.

This CDR3 contains 16 residues. Losses at the gene ends were 4 bases for V and 5 bases for J; bases not matched to a gene: 6. Germline V gene data show CDR1 as MNHNS and CDR2 as SASEGT. 13 Jbeta primers and 60 Vbeta primers were used for the PCR. Sequenced by immunoSEQ multiplex PCR; TCRdb stores in-frame clones only, minus some. The sample has over 100,000 clones; around nine tenths are singletons. In regard to this clone: Its antigen is still unknown.

This chain joins TRBV6-1 and TRBJ1-5, with 12 bases matching TRBD1. This receptor was identified in a woman in her twenties or thirties in good health and CMV-seronegative. The sequencing sample was made of PBMCs. The CDR3 region has the DNA TGTGCCAGCAGTGCCTCCGGGACAGGGGGCTATCAGCCCCAGCATTTT. It yields the protein CASSASGTGGYQPQHF.